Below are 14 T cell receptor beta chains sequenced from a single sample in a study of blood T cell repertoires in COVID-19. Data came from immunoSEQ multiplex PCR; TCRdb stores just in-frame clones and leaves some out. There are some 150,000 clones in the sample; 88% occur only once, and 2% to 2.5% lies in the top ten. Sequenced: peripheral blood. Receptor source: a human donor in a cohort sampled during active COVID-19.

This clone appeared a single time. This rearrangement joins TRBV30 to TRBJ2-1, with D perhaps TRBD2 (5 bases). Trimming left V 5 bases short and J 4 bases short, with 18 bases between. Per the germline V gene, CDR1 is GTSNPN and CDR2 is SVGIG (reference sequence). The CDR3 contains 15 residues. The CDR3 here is CAWEKPGRDYNEQFF. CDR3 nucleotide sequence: TGTGCCTGGGAAAAGCCGGGAAGGGATTACAATGAGCAGTTCTTC. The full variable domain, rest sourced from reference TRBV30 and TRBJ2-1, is SQTIHQWPATLVQPVGSPLSLECTVEGTSNPNLYWYRQAAGRGLQLLFYSVGIGQISSEVPQNLSASRPQDRQFILSSKKLLLSDSGFYLCAWEKPGRDYNEQFFGPGTRLTVL.

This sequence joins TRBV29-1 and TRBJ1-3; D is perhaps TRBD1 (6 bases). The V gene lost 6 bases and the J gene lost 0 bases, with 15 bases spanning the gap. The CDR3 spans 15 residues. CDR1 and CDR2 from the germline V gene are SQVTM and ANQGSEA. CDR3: CSVGDNLFSGNTIYF. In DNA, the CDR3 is TGCAGCGTGGGGGACAACCTCTTCTCTGGAAACACCATATATTTT.

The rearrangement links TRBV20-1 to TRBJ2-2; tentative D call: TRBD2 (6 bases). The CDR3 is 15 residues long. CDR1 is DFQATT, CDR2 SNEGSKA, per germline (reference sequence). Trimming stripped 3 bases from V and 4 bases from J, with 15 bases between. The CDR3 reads CSASLPGRSTGELFF. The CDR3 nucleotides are TGCAGTGCTAGTTTGCCAGGGAGGAGCACCGGGGAGCTGTTTTTT.

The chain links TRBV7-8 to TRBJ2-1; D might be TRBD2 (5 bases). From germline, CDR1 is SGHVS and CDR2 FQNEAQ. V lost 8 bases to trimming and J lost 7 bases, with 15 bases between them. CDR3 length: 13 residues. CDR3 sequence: CASFNGESNEQFF. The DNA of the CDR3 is TGTGCCAGCTTTAACGGGGAATCGAATGAGCAGTTCTTC.

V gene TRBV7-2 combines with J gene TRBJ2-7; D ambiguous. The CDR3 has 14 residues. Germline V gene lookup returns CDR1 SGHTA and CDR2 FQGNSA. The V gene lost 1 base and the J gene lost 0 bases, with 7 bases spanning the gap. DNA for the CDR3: TGTGCCAGCAGCTTAGTGTCCGTCTCCTACGAGCAGTACTTC. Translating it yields CASSLVSVSYEQYF. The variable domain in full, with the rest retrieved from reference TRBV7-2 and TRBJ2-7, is GAGVSQSPSNKVTEKGKDVELRCDPISGHTALYWYRQSLGQGLEFLIYFQGNSAPDKSGLPSDRFSAERTGGSVSTLTIQRTQQEDSAVYLCASSLVSVSYEQYFGPGTRLTVT.

CDR3 coding DNA: TGTGCCAGCAGTACCAGTCCGTCCACAGATACGCAGTATTTT. This codes for CASSTSPSTDTQYF. V and J are TRBV27 and TRBJ2-3; no clear D. The CDR3 has 14 amino acids. The V end was cut by 5 bases, the J end by 2 bases, with 11 bases between. From germline, CDR1 is MNHEY and CDR2 SMNVEV (reference sequence).

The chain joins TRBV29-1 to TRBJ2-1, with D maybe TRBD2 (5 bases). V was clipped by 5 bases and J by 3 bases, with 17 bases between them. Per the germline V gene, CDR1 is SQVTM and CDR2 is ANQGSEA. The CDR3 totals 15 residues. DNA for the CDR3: TGCAGCGTTATGGTAGCGAAACCAATCTACAATGAGCAGTTCTTC. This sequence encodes CSVMVAKPIYNEQFF.

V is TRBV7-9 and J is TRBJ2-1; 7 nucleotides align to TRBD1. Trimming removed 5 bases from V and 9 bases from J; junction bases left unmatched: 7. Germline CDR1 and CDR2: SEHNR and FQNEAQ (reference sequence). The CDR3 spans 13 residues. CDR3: CASSPTGLPEQFF. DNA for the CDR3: TGTGCCAGCAGCCCGACAGGGTTGCCTGAGCAGTTCTTC.

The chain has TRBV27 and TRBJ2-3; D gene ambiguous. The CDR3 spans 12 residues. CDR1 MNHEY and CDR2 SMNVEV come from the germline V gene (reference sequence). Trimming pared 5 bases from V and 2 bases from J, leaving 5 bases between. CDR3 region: CASSSHTDTQYF. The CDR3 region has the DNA TGTGCCAGCAGTAGCCACACAGATACGCAGTATTTT.

The CDR3 here is CASSITAYSNQPQHF. CDR3 nucleotides: TGTGCCAGCAGTATCACAGCCTATAGCAATCAGCCCCAGCATTTT. The J gene is TRBJ1-5, the V gene TRBV27; D is unresolved. Trimming stripped 5 bases from V and 0 bases from J, with 11 bases between. CDR3 length: 15 residues. The germline CDR1 and CDR2 sequences are MNHEY and SMNVEV (reference sequence).

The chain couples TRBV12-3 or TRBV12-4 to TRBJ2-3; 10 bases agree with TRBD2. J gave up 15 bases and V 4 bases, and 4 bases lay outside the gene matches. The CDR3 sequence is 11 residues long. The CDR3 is CASSWTSGEYF. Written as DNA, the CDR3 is TGTGCCAGCAGTTGGACTAGCGGCGAATATTTT.

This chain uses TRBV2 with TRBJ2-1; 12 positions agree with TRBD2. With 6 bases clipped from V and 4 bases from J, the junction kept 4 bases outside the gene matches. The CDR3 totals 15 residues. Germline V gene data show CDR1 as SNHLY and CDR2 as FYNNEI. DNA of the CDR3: TGTGCCAGCAGAGAGACTAGCGGGGGATACAATGAGCAGTTCTTC. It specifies CASRETSGGYNEQFF.

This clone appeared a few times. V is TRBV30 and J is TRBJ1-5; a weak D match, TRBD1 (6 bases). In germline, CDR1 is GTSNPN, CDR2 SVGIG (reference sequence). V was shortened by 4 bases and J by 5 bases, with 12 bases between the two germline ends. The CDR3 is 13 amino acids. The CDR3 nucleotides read TGTGCCTGGACTCAGGGGTTTGATCAGCCCCAGCATTTT. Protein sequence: CAWTQGFDQPQHF.

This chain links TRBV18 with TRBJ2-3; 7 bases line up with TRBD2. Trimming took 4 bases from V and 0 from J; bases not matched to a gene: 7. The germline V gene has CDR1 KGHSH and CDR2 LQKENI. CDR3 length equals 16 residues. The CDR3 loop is CASSHRVSGSTDTQYF. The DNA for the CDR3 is TGTGCCAGCTCACATCGTGTTAGCGGGAGCACAGATACGCAGTATTTT.